This passage covers 13 T cell receptor beta chains from one sample sequenced in a study of blood T cell repertoires in COVID-19. Assay: immunoSEQ multiplex PCR; the TCRdb copy retains only in-frame clones and omits some. In the table there are fewer than 500,000 clones, approximately 80% of which are singletons. The material sequenced was peripheral blood. These receptors all come from a human donor with acute or convalescent COVID-19. The donor label of this sample is uncertain.

The chain employs TRBV30 and TRBJ2-3, with TRBD1 as a possible D gene (5 bases). The germline V gene has CDR1 GTSNPN and CDR2 SVGIG (reference sequence). CDR3 length equals 13 residues. Trimming pared 4 bases from V and 5 bases from J, leaving 13 bases between. CDR3 coding DNA: TGTGCCTGGACGAAGGGGTTTGGAGATACGCAGTATTTT. This codes for CAWTKGFGDTQYF. The full variable domain, its missing parts supplied by reference TRBV30 and TRBJ2-3, is SQTIHQWPATLVQPVGSPLSLECTVEGTSNPNLYWYRQAAGRGLQLLFYSVGIGQISSEVPQNLSASRPQDRQFILSSKKLLLSDSGFYLCAWTKGFGDTQYFGPGTRLTVL.

The chain links TRBV5-5 to TRBJ2-7, with 7 bases fitting TRBD1. Germline V lookup: CDR1 SGHKS, CDR2 YYEKEE (reference sequence). There are 15 residues in the CDR3. The junction had 10 bases not matched to a gene; V was cut back by 4 bases and J by 3 bases. The CDR3: CASSITPGTDYEQYF. Here the CDR3 DNA reads TGTGCCAGCAGCATTACTCCCGGGACAGACTACGAGCAGTACTTC.

The CDR3 DNA sequence: TGTGCCAGCAGCTTACAGGGGCTCAGTCAGCCCCAGCATTTT. Its protein product is CASSLQGLSQPQHF. The V and J genes are TRBV13 and TRBJ1-5, with D perhaps matching TRBD1 (6 bases). There are 14 residues in the CDR3. In germline, CDR1 is PRHDT, CDR2 FYEKMQ (reference sequence). Trimming cost V 2 bases and J 6 bases, with 11 bases left between them.

The rearrangement joins TRBV30 to TRBJ2-3; D is possibly TRBD2 (5 bases). V was pared by 7 bases and J by 0 bases, with 14 bases between. CDR3 length: 14 amino acids. The V gene's germline CDR1 is GTSNPN and CDR2 SVGIG (reference sequence). CDR3 nucleotide sequence: TGTGCCTTGCTGAGGGCAACTAGCACAGATACGCAGTATTTT. This codes for CALLRATSTDTQYF. The variable domain in full, completed from reference TRBV30 and TRBJ2-3, reads SQTIHQWPATLVQPVGSPLSLECTVEGTSNPNLYWYRQAAGRGLQLLFYSVGIGQISSEVPQNLSASRPQDRQFILSSKKLLLSDSGFYLCALLRATSTDTQYFGPGTRLTVL.

In its sample, this clone was seen once. J is TRBJ2-1 and V is TRBV15; maybe TRBD2 (7 bases). Germline CDR1 LNHNV, CDR2 YYDKDF (reference sequence). Trimming stripped 1 base from V and 2 bases from J, with 12 bases between. This CDR3 contains 16 residues. CDR3 in DNA: TGTGCCACCAGCAGAGCCGGGGGGCAGACCTACAATGAGCAGTTCTTC. Its translation: CATSRAGGQTYNEQFF.

The chain combines TRBV9 with TRBJ1-1; D gene uncertain. Germline V gene data show CDR1 as SGDLS and CDR2 as YYNGEE. Trimming took 0 bases from V and 2 from J, leaving 17 bases between them. This CDR3 has 17 amino acids. Written as DNA, the CDR3 is TGTGCCAGCAGCGTAGTAGGTGGCAGGAATACCAACACTGAAGCTTTCTTT. Its translation: CASSVVGGRNTNTEAFF.

The V call is TRBV18, the J call TRBJ1-1, with D unresolved. CDR1 is KGHSH, CDR2 LQKENI, per germline. V lost 3 bases to trimming and J lost 1 base, with 12 bases between them. CDR3 length equals 15 residues. CDR3: CASSPRDYQNTEAFF. The CDR3 DNA is TGTGCCAGCTCACCGCGGGATTATCAGAACACTGAAGCTTTCTTT.

The chain uses TRBV5-5 and TRBJ1-2; TRBD1 is a possible D gene (5 bases). The V and J ends lost 5 bases and 4 bases respectively, with 18 bases between them. Germline CDR1 and CDR2: SGHKS and YYEKEE (reference sequence). The CDR3 contains 15 residues. CDR3 sequence: CASRTDLSASYGYTF. The CDR3 DNA follows: TGTGCCAGCAGGACAGATTTATCCGCTTCCTATGGCTACACCTTC.

This chain links TRBV2 with TRBJ1-5; 9 bases fit TRBD1. CDR1 is SNHLY and CDR2 is FYNNEI in the germline V gene. This CDR3 has 15 residues. V trimming: 6 bases; J trimming: 4 bases; junction bases outside the gene matches: 7. The chain's CDR3 is CASRDRGRSNQPQHF. CDR3 sequence (DNA): TGTGCCAGCAGGGACAGGGGAAGGTCAAATCAGCCCCAGCATTTT.

This clone was recorded once. J is TRBJ1-1 and V is TRBV6-1; 10 bases fit TRBD1. The germline V gene encodes CDR1 MNHNS and CDR2 SASEGT. V lost 1 base and J lost 0; bases outside the gene matches: 5. This CDR3 is built from 17 residues. The CDR3 nucleotides read TGTGCCAGCAGTGAAGGATGGGGACAGGGGATGAACACTGAAGCTTTCTTT. The encoded protein is CASSEGWGQGMNTEAFF.

The CDR3 DNA follows: TGCGCCAGCAGCCACCCGACAGGGCACTATGGCTACACCTTC. It specifies CASSHPTGHYGYTF. This chain links TRBV4-1 with TRBJ1-2; 7 bases line up with TRBD1. The junction had 4 bases not matched to a gene; V was cut back by 3 bases and J by 3 bases. The germline CDR1 and CDR2 sequences are MGHRA and YSYEKL. The CDR3 is made up of 14 amino acids.

The chain is built from TRBV2 and TRBJ2-2, with 7 positions matching TRBD1. The CDR3 loop spans 14 amino acids. The V and J ends lost 7 bases and 5 bases, in that order; junction bases with no gene match: 7. Germline values: CDR1 SNHLY, CDR2 FYNNEI. DNA of the CDR3: TGTGCCAGCACAGAGGACAGGCGGACCGGGGAGCTGTTTTTT. Its translation is CASTEDRRTGELFF.

The rearrangement uses TRBV28 and TRBJ1-2; 10 bases line up with TRBD1. Germline V gene lookup returns CDR1 MDHEN and CDR2 SYDVKM. The CDR3 loop spans 13 amino acids. Germline trimming cut 4 bases from V and 9 bases from J; bases unmatched to any gene: 5. CDR3: CASSSGDRGSYTF. In DNA form, the CDR3 reads TGTGCCAGCAGTTCGGGGGACAGGGGTAGCTACACCTTC.